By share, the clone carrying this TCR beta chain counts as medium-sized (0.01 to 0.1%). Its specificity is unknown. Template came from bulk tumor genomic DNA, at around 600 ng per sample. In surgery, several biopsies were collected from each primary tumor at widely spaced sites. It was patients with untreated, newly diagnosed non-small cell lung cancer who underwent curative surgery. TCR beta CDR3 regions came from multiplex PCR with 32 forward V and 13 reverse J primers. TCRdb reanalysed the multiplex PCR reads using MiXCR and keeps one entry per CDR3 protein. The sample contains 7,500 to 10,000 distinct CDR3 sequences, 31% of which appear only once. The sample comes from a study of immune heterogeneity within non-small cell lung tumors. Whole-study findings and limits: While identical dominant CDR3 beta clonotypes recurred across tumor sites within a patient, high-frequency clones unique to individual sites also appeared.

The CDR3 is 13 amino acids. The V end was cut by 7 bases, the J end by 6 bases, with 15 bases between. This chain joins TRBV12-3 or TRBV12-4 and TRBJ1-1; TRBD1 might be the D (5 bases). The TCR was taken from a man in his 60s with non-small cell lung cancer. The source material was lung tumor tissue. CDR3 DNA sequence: TGTGCCAGCATCCTTCTCTTGGGGGCTGAAGCTTTCTTT. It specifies CASILLLGAEAFF.